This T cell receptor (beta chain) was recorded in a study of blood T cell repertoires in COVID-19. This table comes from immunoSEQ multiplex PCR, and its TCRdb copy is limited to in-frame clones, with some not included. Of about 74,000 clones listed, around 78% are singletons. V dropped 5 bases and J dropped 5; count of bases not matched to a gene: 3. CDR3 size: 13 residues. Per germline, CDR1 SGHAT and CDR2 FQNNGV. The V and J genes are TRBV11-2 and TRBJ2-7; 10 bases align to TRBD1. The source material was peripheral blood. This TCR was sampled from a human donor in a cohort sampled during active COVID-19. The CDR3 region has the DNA TGTGCCAGCAGCGGGACAGGGGCACACGAGCAGTACTTC. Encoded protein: CASSGTGAHEQYF. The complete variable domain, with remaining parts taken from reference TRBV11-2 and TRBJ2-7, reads EAGVAQSPRYKIIEKRQSVAFWCNPISGHATLYWYQQILGQGPKLLIQFQNNGVVDDSQLPKDRFSAERLKGVDSTLKIQPAKLEDSAVYLCASSGTGAHEQYFGPGTRLTVT.